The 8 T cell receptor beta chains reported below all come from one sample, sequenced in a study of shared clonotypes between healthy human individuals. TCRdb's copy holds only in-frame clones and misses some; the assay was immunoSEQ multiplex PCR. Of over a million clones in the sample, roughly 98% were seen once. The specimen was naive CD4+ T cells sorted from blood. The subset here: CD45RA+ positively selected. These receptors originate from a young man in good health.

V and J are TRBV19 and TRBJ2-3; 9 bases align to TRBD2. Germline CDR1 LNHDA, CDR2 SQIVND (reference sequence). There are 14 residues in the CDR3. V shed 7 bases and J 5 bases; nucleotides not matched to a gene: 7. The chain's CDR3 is CASNAAGGLDTQYF. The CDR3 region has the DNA TGTGCCAGTAATGCAGCGGGAGGCCTAGATACGCAGTATTTT.

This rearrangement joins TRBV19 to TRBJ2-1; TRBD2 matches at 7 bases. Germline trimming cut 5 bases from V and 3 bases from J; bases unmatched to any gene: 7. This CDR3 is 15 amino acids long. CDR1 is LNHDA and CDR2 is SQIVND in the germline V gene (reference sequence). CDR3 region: CASSPRTRNYNEQFF. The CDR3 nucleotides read TGTGCCAGTAGTCCTCGGACTAGAAACTACAATGAGCAGTTCTTC.

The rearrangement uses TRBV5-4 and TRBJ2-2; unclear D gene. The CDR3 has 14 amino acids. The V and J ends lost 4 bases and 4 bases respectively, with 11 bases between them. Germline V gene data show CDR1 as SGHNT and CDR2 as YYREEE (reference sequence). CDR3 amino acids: CASSPSPGTGELFF. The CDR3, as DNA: TGTGCCAGCAGCCCATCGCCGGGCACCGGGGAGCTGTTTTTT.

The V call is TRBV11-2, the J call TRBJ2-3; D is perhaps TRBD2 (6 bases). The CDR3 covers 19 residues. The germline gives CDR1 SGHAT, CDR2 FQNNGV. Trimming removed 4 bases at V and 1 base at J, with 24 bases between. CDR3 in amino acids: CASSSGGFRTDSRTDTQYF. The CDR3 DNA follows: TGTGCCAGCAGCTCCGGGGGATTTAGGACGGACTCTCGCACAGATACGCAGTATTTT.

The CDR3 DNA follows: TGTGCCAGCGGTGACCCCGGGACTTTCTCTGGGGCCAACGTCCTGACTTTC. Translating gives CASGDPGTFSGANVLTF. J is TRBJ2-6 and V is TRBV28; maybe TRBD2 (6 bases). Trimming removed 8 bases from V and 0 bases from J, with 17 bases in between. The CDR3 has 17 amino acids. Looked up from germline, CDR1 is MDHEN and CDR2 is SYDVKM.

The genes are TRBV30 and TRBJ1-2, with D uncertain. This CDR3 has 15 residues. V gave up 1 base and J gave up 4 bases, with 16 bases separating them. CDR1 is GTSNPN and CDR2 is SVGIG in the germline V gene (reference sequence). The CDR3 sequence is CAWSEPPGSLYGYTF. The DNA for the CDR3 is TGTGCCTGGAGTGAACCGCCGGGTTCCCTCTATGGCTACACCTTC.

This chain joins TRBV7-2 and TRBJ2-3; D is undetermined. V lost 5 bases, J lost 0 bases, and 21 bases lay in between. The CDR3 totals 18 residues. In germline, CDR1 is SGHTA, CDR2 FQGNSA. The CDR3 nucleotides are TGTGCCAGCAGCCCAGACCCCAAGGGAACATTTAGCACAGATACGCAGTATTTT. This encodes CASSPDPKGTFSTDTQYF.

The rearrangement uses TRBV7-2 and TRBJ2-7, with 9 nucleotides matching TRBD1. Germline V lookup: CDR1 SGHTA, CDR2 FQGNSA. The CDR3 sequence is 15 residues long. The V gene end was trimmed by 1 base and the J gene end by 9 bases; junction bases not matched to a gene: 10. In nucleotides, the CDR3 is TGTGCCAGCAGCTTAGTGGGGCCGGGACAGGGCACGCAGTACTTC. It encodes CASSLVGPGQGTQYF.